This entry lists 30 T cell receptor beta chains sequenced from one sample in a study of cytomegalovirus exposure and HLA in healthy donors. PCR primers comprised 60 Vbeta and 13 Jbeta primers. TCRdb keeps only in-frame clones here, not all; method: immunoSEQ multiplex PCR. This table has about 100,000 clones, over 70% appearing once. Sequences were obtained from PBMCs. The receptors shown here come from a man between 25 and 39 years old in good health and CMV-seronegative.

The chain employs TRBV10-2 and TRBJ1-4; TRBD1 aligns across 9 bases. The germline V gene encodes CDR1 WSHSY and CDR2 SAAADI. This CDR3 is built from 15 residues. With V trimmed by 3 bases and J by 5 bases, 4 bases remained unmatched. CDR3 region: CASSDPGTGNEKLFF. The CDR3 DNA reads TGCGCCAGCAGTGACCCCGGGACAGGGAATGAAAAACTGTTTTTT.

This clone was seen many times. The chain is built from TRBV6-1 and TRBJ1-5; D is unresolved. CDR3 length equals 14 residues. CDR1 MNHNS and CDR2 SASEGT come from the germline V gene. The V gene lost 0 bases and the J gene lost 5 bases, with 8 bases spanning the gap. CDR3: CASSEARWDQPQHF. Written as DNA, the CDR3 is TGTGCCAGCAGTGAAGCCAGGTGGGATCAGCCCCAGCATTTT.

CDR3 in amino acids: CASSPRVAGELFF. The CDR3 region has the DNA TGTGCCAGCAGCCCTCGGGTGGCCGGGGAGCTGTTTTTT. V usage is TRBV9 and J usage is TRBJ2-2, with D hard to call. CDR1 and CDR2 (germline): SGDLS, YYNGEE. This CDR3 has 13 residues. Trimming left V 4 bases short and J 6 bases short, with 10 bases between.

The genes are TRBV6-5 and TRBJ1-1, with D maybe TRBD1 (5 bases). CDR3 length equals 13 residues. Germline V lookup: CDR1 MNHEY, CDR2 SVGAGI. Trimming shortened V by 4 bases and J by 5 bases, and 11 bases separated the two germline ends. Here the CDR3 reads CASSFRGRTEAFF. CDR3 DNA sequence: TGTGCCAGCAGTTTCCGGGGGAGGACTGAAGCTTTCTTT.

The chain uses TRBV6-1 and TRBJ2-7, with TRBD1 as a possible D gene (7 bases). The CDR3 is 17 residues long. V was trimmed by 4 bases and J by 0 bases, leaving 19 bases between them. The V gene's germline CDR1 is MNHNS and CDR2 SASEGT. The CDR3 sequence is CASSARRGDSRSYEQYF. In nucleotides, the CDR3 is TGTGCCAGCAGTGCCCGGAGGGGGGACAGTCGCTCCTACGAGCAGTACTTC.

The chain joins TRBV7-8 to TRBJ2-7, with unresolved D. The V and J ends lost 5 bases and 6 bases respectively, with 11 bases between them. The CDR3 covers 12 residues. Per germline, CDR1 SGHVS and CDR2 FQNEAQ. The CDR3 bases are TGTGCCAGCAGCCCCGCCGGGTCCGAGCAGTACTTC. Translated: CASSPAGSEQYF.

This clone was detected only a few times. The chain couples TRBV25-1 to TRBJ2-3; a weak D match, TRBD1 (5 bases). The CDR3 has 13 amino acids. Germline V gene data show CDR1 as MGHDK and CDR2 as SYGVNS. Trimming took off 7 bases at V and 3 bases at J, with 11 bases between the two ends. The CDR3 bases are TGTGCCAGCACGACCAGGGAAACAGATACGCAGTATTTT. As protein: CASTTRETDTQYF.

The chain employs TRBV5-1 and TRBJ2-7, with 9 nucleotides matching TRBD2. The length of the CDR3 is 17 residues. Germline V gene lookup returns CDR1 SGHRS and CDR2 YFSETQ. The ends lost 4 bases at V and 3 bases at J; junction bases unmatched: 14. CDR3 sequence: CASSPETSGPRGYEQYF. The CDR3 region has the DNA TGCGCCAGCAGCCCGGAGACTAGCGGACCTAGGGGCTACGAGCAGTACTTC.

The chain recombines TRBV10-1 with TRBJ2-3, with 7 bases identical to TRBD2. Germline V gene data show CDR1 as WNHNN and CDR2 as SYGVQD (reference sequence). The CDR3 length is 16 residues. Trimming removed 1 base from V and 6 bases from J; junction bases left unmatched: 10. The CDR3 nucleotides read TGCGCCAGCAGTGAGTTATCCGGGAGGTCGATCGATACGCAGTATTTT. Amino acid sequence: CASSELSGRSIDTQYF.

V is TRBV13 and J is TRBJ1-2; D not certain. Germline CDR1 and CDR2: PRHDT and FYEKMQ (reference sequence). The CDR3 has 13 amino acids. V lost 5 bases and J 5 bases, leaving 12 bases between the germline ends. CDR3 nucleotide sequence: TGTGCCAGCAGCCGCGCGGGTGGATATGGCTACACCTTC. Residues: CASSRAGGYGYTF.

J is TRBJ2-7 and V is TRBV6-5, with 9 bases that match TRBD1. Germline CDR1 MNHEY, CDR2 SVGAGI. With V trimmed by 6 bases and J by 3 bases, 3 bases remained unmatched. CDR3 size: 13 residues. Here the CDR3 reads CASRGQGVYEQYF. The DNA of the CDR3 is TGTGCCAGCAGGGGACAGGGTGTCTACGAGCAGTACTTC.

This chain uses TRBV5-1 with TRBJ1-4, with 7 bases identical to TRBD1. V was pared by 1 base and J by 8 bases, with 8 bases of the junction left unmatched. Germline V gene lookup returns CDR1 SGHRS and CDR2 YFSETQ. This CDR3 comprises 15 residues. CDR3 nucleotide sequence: TGCGCCAGCAGCTTGCGCAGGGGGATAGCAGAAAAACTGTTTTTT. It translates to CASSLRRGIAEKLFF. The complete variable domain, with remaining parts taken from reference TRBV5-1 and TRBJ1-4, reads KAGVTQTPRYLIKTRGQQVTLSCSPISGHRSVSWYQQTPGQGLQFLFEYFSETQRNKGNFPGRFSGRQFSNSRSEMNVSTLELGDSALYLCASSLRRGIAEKLFFGSGTQLSVL.

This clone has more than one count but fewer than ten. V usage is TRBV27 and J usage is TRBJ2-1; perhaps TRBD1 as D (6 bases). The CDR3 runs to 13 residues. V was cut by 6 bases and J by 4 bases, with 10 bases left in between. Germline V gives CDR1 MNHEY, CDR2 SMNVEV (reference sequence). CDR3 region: CASRRDIYNEQFF. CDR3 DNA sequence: TGTGCCAGCAGACGGGACATTTACAATGAGCAGTTCTTC.

CDR3 nucleotide sequence: TGTGCCAGCAAGTCTAGCGGGGACTTAAGGACAGATACGCAGTATTTT. It yields the protein CASKSSGDLRTDTQYF. V is TRBV11-2 and J is TRBJ2-3, with 9 positions matching TRBD2. CDR1 and CDR2 (germline): SGHAT, FQNNGV. Trimming at V came to 7 bases and at J to 3 bases, leaving 11 bases not matched to a gene. The CDR3 covers 16 residues.

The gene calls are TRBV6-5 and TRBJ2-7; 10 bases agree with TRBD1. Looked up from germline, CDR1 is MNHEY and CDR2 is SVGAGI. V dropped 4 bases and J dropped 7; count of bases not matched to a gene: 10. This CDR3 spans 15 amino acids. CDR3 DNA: TGTGCCAGCAGTTTCGGGACAGGGGCGATCAGGGAGCAGTACTTC. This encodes CASSFGTGAIREQYF.

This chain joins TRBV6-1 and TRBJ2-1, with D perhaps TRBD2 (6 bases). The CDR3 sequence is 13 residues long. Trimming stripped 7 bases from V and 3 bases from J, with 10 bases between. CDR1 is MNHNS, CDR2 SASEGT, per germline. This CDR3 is CASNWGDYNEQFF. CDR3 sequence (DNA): TGTGCCAGCAATTGGGGGGACTACAATGAGCAGTTCTTC.

CDR3: CASSQRILPSGEQYF. CDR3 nucleotide sequence: TGTGCCAGCAGCCAGCGGATCCTCCCGTCCGGCGAGCAGTACTTC. The rearrangement joins TRBV14 to TRBJ2-7; D ambiguous. V lost 3 bases to trimming and J lost 6 bases, with 18 bases between them. Germline values: CDR1 SGHDN, CDR2 FVKESK. This CDR3 spans 15 amino acids.

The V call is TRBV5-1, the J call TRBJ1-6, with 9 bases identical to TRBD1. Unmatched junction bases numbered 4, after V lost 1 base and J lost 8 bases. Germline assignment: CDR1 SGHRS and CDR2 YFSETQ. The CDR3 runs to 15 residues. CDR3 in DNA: TGCGCCAGCAGCTTGATGAGACAGGGGGATTCACCCCTCCACTTT. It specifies CASSLMRQGDSPLHF.

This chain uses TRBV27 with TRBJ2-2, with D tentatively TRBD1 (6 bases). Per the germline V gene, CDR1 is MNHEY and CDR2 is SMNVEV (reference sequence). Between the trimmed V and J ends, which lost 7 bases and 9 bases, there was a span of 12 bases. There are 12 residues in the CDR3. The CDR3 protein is CASMGAGRELFF. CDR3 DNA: TGTGCCAGCATGGGGGCCGGCAGGGAGCTGTTTTTT.

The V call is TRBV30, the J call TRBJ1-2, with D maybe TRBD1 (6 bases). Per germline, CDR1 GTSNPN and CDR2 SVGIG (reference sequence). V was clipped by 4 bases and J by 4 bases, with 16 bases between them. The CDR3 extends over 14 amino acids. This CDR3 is CAWKTGLQVYGYTF. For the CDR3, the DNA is TGTGCCTGGAAAACAGGGCTTCAGGTCTATGGCTACACCTTC.

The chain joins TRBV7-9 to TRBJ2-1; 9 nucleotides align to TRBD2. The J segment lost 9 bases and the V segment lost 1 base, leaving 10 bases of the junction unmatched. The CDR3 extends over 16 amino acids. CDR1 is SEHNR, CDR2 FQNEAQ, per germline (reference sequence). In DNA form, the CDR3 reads TGTGCCAGCAGCTTAGGTGGGACTAGCTCATCCAGTGAGCAGTTCTTC. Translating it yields CASSLGGTSSSSEQFF.

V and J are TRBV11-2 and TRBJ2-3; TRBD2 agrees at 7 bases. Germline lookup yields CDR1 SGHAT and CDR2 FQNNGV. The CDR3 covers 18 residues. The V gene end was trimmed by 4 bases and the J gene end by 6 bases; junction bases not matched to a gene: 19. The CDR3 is CASSSPKFYGAGRDTQYF. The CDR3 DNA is TGTGCCAGCAGCTCGCCAAAATTCTATGGAGCCGGGAGGGATACGCAGTATTTT. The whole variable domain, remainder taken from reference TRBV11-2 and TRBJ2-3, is EAGVAQSPRYKIIEKRQSVAFWCNPISGHATLYWYQQILGQGPKLLIQFQNNGVVDDSQLPKDRFSAERLKGVDSTLKIQPAKLEDSAVYLCASSSPKFYGAGRDTQYFGPGTRLTVL.

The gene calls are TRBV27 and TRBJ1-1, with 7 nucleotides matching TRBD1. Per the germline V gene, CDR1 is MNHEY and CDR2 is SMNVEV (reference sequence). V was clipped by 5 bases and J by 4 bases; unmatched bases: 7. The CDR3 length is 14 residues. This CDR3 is CASSPRGWATEAFF. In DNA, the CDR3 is TGTGCCAGCAGTCCCAGGGGGTGGGCCACTGAAGCTTTCTTT.

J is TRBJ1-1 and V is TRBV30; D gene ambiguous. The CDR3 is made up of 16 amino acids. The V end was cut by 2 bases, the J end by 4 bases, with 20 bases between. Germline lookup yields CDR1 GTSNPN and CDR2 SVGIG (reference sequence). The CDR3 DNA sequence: TGTGCCTGGAGTCTAAAAGACGGGTGGTACGGCACTGAAGCTTTCTTT. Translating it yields CAWSLKDGWYGTEAFF.

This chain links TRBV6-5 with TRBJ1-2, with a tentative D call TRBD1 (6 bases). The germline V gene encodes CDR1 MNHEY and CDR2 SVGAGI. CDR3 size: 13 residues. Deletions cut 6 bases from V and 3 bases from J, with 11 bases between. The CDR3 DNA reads TGTGCCAGCAGCCCGACAGGCGACTATGGCTACACCTTC. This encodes CASSPTGDYGYTF.

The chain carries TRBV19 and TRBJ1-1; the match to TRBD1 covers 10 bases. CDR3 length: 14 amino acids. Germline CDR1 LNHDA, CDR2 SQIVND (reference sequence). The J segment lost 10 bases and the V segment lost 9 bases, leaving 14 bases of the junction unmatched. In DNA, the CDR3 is TGTGCCAGCAATCCCGGGACAGGGGATATAGGAGCTTTCTTT. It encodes CASNPGTGDIGAFF.

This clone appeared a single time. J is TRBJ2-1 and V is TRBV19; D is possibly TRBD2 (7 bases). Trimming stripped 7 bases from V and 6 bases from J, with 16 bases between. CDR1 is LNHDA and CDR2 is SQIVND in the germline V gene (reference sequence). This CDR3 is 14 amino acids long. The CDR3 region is CASTSTGGCNEQFF. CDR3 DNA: TGTGCCAGTACCTCAACGGGGGGCTGCAATGAGCAGTTCTTC.

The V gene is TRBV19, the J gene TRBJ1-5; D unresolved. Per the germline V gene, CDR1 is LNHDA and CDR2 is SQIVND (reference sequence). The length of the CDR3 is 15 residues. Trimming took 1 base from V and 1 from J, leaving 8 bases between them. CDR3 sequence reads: CASSIVRGSNQPQHF. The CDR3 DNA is TGTGCCAGTAGTATAGTCCGGGGAAGCAATCAGCCCCAGCATTTT.

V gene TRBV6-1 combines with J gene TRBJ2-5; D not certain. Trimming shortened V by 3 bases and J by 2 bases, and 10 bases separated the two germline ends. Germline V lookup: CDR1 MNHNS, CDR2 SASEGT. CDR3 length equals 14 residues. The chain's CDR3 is CASSERLSQETQYF. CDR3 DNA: TGTGCCAGCAGTGAGCGACTCTCGCAAGAGACCCAGTACTTC.

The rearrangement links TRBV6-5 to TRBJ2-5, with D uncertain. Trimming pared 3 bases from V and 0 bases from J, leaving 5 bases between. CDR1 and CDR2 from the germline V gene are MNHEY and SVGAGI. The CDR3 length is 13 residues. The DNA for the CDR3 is TGTGCCAGCAGTTATTCGTACCAAGAGACCCAGTACTTC. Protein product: CASSYSYQETQYF.